Sequencing of this T cell receptor (beta chain) was carried out in a study of shared clonotypes between healthy human individuals. Every donor was a Caucasian adult from Nashville, Tennessee. Deletions cut 4 bases from V and 6 bases from J, with 17 bases between. Per germline, CDR1 SGDLS and CDR2 YYNGEE. The length of the CDR3 is 14 residues. Genomic DNA belonging to each subset was distributed in equal measure over several immunoSEQ plates. Original processing notes: Sequence data from immunoSEQ were junction-only and lacked quality scores; consequently, filtering differed. The protocol was immunoSEQ multiplex PCR, while the TCRdb copy is restricted to in-frame clones and leaves out a portion. D and trimming come from the DNA, and the V and J calls and clone size come from that table. Seen here are 2,500,000 or so clones, more than 90% observed once, and the top ten hold 0.13% to 0.15%. Concerning this clone: The antigen remains undetermined. Other DNA variants within this sample encode the same CDR3.

The study, taken as a whole, reports: A handful of donors held about 5% of naive CD4 clonotypes in common.

Sequenced input: naive CD4+ T cells sorted from blood. Subset specified: CD45RA+ positively selected. This receptor was identified in a man aged 18-30 years in good health. The rearrangement joins TRBV9 to TRBJ2-7; tentatively, D is TRBD2 (6 bases). Here the CDR3 reads CASSPRTGVGEQYF. The CDR3 bases are TGTGCCAGCAGCCCCCGGACGGGGGTGGGCGAGCAGTACTTC.